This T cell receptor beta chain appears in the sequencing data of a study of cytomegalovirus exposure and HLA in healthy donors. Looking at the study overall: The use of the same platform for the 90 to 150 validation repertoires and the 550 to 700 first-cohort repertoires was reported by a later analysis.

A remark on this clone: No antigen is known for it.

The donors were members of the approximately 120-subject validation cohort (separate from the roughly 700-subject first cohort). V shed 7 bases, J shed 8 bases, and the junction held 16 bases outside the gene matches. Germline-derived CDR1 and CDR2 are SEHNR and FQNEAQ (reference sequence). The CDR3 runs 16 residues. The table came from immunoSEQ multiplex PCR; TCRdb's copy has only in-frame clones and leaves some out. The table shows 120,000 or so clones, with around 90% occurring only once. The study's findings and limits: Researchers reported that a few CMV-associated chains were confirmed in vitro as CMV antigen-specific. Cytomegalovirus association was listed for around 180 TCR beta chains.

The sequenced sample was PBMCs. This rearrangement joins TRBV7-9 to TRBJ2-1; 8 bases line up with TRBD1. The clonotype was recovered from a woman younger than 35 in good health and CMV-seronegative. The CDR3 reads CASTRPGTGSLHEQFF. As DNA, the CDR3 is TGTGCCAGCACCCGTCCCGGGACAGGATCCCTCCATGAGCAGTTCTTC.